The 30 T cell receptor beta chains listed next were all sequenced from one sample in a study of low-dose radiotherapy and immunotherapy resistance in tumors. With TRAV- and TRBV-specific primers, first-strand cDNA was made, covering the alpha and beta chains. TCR amplification ran about 20 PCR cycles using constant-region and V-primer adapter primers. TCRdb reprocessed the reads with MiXCR, giving one entry per CDR3 protein. Counted here are approximately 11,000 distinct CDR3 sequences, 45% to 55% occurring once; the ten biggest clones make up over 7%. The receptor set was obtained from a human donor with advanced metastatic prostate, ovarian, gallbladder or colorectal cancer (not recorded which). This table probably holds off-target reads from a library built for another chain.

The DNA of the CDR3 is TGTGCCACCAGCAGAGATCGGCGACAACCTAACACCGGGGAGCTGTTTTTT. It yields the protein CATSRDRRQPNTGELFF. The chain couples TRBV15 to TRBJ2-2; D gene unclear. This CDR3 region has 17 residues. Looked up from germline, CDR1 is LNHNV and CDR2 is YYDKDF (reference sequence). V was shortened by 0 bases and J by 2 bases, with 13 bases between the two germline ends.

The chain couples TRBV6-5 to TRBJ2-7; 7 bases are shared with TRBD1. The CDR3 is 12 amino acids. The junction had 5 bases not matched to a gene; V was cut back by 7 bases and J by 5 bases. Germline V gene lookup returns CDR1 MNHEY and CDR2 SVGAGI. The chain's CDR3 is CASTTGNDEQYF. The CDR3 coding sequence is TGTGCCAGCACGACAGGGAACGACGAGCAGTACTTC.

This clonotype has a handful of counts. The J gene is TRBJ1-4, the V gene TRBV5-4; D call uncertain. CDR3 length equals 13 residues. Per the germline V gene, CDR1 is SGHNT and CDR2 is YYREEE (reference sequence). The ends were cut back, 3 bases at V and 8 bases at J, with 11 bases in the middle. As DNA, the CDR3 is TGTGCCAGCAGCTCCACTCCGTTGGAAAAACTGTTTTTT. The encoded protein is CASSSTPLEKLFF.

The chain joins TRBV29-1 to TRBJ1-4, with 7 bases aligning to TRBD1. Germline V CDR1 and CDR2: SQVTM, ANQGSEA. The CDR3 consists of 13 residues. V shed 8 bases, J shed 3 bases, and the junction held 6 bases outside the gene matches. This chain's CDR3 is CSSQTGSNEKLFF. The CDR3 DNA follows: TGCAGCTCCCAGACAGGGTCTAATGAAAAACTGTTTTTT.

The rearrangement links TRBV20-1 to TRBJ2-7; D unclear. Germline V gives CDR1 DFQATT, CDR2 SNEGSKA (reference sequence). V was shortened by 2 bases and J by 1 base, with 9 bases between the two germline ends. The CDR3 contains 13 residues. In DNA form, the CDR3 reads TGCAGTGCTAGAACCCAGGATTCCTACGAGCAGTACTTC. Its protein product is CSARTQDSYEQYF.

This clonotype was counted a few times. The chain couples TRBV28 to TRBJ2-5, with D tentatively TRBD1 (6 bases). This CDR3 is 15 amino acids long. V was clipped by 2 bases and J by 6 bases, with 16 bases between them. Germline values: CDR1 MDHEN, CDR2 SYDVKM. The CDR3 loop reads CASSLPRGVSKTQYF. DNA for the CDR3: TGTGCCAGCAGTTTACCCAGGGGAGTTTCTAAGACCCAGTACTTC.

This clonotype was seen only once. The rearrangement joins TRBV3-1 to TRBJ2-6; D gene ambiguous. The CDR3 contains 16 residues. V was clipped by 0 bases and J by 0 bases, with 6 bases between them. Germline loops: CDR1 LGHDT, CDR2 YNNKEL (reference sequence). In DNA form, the CDR3 reads TGTGCCAGCAGCCAAGATAGGACCTCTGGGGCCAACGTCCTGACTTTC. It yields the protein CASSQDRTSGANVLTF.

The chain combines TRBV13 with TRBJ1-1; D unresolved. The CDR3 spans 13 residues. Trimming shortened V by 6 bases and J by 6 bases, and 14 bases separated the two germline ends. The germline V gene has CDR1 PRHDT and CDR2 FYEKMQ (reference sequence). The CDR3 nucleotides are TGTGCCAGCAGGCGAACACAGTGGGCTGAAGCTTTCTTT. Translated: CASRRTQWAEAFF.

V gene TRBV9 combines with J gene TRBJ2-5; 10 bases map to TRBD2. Germline V gene sequence: CDR1 SGDLS, CDR2 YYNGEE. This CDR3 has 17 amino acids. Trimming took 0 bases from V and 1 from J; bases not matched to a gene: 6. The CDR3 is CASSVGSSGGPQETQYF. As DNA, the CDR3 is TGTGCCAGCAGCGTAGGAAGTAGCGGGGGGCCCCAAGAGACCCAGTACTTC.

This clonotype occurred a few times. This sequence joins TRBV12-3 or TRBV12-4 and TRBJ2-7; TRBD2 matches at 7 bases. The length of the CDR3 is 15 residues. The J segment lost 5 bases and the V segment lost 6 bases, leaving 13 bases of the junction unmatched. The CDR3 here is CASSPRLARRNEQYF. DNA of the CDR3: TGTGCCAGCAGCCCCCGACTAGCACGTAGGAACGAGCAGTACTTC.

The chain combines TRBV28 with TRBJ2-7; D gene ambiguous. The V and J ends lost 7 bases and 5 bases respectively, with 18 bases between them. CDR1 is MDHEN, CDR2 SYDVKM, per germline. This CDR3 is built from 14 residues. This CDR3 reads CASILNGESHEQYF. CDR3 DNA sequence: TGTGCCAGCATACTAAATGGCGAATCCCACGAGCAGTACTTC. Complete variable domain (other parts from reference TRBV28 and TRBJ2-7): DVKVTQSSRYLVKRTGEKVFLECVQDMDHENMFWYRQDPGLGLRLIYFSYDVKMKEKGDIPEGYSVSREKKERFSLILESASTNQTSMYLCASILNGESHEQYFGPGTRLTVT.

The V gene is TRBV5-1, the J gene TRBJ2-3; TRBD1 matches at 9 bases. The V gene end was trimmed by 4 bases and the J gene end by 6 bases; junction bases not matched to a gene: 6. CDR1 and CDR2 (germline): SGHRS, YFSETQ. The CDR3 totals 14 residues. As DNA, the CDR3 is TGCGCCAGCAGCCTCGGGACAGGGATTGATACGCAGTATTTT. Encoded protein: CASSLGTGIDTQYF.

The chain couples TRBV20-1 to TRBJ2-7, with 8 bases lining up with TRBD1. V trimming: 0 bases; J trimming: 1 base; junction bases outside the gene matches: 5. The CDR3 extends over 15 amino acids. Looked up from germline, CDR1 is DFQATT and CDR2 is SNEGSKA (reference sequence). The CDR3 DNA sequence: TGCAGTGCTAGAGAGTTAACAGGGGGGTCCTACGAGCAGTACTTC. It specifies CSARELTGGSYEQYF.

The chain couples TRBV19 to TRBJ2-2, with D unclear. Trimming took off 6 bases at V and 2 bases at J, with 7 bases between the two ends. The CDR3 extends over 13 amino acids. Germline V lookup: CDR1 LNHDA, CDR2 SQIVND (reference sequence). For the CDR3, the DNA is TGTGCCAGTAGCCTACTTAACACCGGGGAGCTGTTTTTT. Translation gives CASSLLNTGELFF.

This clonotype was recorded a few times. This sequence joins TRBV29-1 and TRBJ1-1; 8 nucleotides agree with TRBD1. The CDR3 length is 12 residues. Unmatched junction bases numbered 5, after V lost 6 bases and J lost 5 bases. The germline CDR1 and CDR2 sequences are SQVTM and ANQGSEA. Here the CDR3 reads CSVHRGGTEAFF. The CDR3 nucleotides are TGCAGCGTCCACAGGGGGGGAACTGAAGCTTTCTTT.

The chain uses TRBV28 and TRBJ2-7; D unclear. Germline values: CDR1 MDHEN, CDR2 SYDVKM. This CDR3 comprises 12 residues. The ends were cut back, 6 bases at V and 2 bases at J, with 8 bases in the middle. CDR3 DNA sequence: TGTGCCAGCAGCCCCCCCGCCTACGAGCAGTACTTC. Protein: CASSPPAYEQYF.

The CDR3 here is CASSQQTGERNIQYF. The CDR3 DNA reads as TGTGCCAGCAGCCAACAGACAGGGGAGAGAAACATTCAGTACTTC. This chain joins TRBV3-1 and TRBJ2-4; 8 positions match TRBD1. Per the germline V gene, CDR1 is LGHDT and CDR2 is YNNKEL (reference sequence). V was clipped by 2 bases and J by 6 bases; unmatched bases: 6. The CDR3 contains 15 residues.

The genes are TRBV28 and TRBJ2-7, with 9 bases that match TRBD2. Germline CDR1 reads MDHEN; CDR2 reads SYDVKM. The length of the CDR3 is 17 residues. The ends lost 6 bases at V and 7 bases at J; junction bases unmatched: 19. The CDR3 DNA follows: TGTGCCAGCAGGTACTATTCGGGTGTTAGCGGGAGTGGTGAGCAGTACTTC. Its protein product is CASRYYSGVSGSGEQYF.

This clonotype was found a few times. J is TRBJ2-7 and V is TRBV2, with 9 bases fitting TRBD1. There are 15 residues in the CDR3. With 7 bases clipped from V and 3 bases from J, the junction kept 10 bases outside the gene matches. Germline V gene sequence: CDR1 SNHLY, CDR2 FYNNEI. CDR3 nucleotides: TGTGCCAGCACCCCCGGACAGGGGTTTCGCTACGAGCAGTACTTC. Translation: CASTPGQGFRYEQYF. The whole variable domain, filled in from reference TRBV2 and TRBJ2-7, reads EPEVTQTPSHQVTQMGQEVILRCVPISNHLYFYWYRQILGQKVEFLVSFYNNEISEKSEIFDDQFSVERPDGSNFTLKIRSTKLEDSAMYFCASTPGQGFRYEQYFGPGTRLTVT.

V usage is TRBV29-1 and J usage is TRBJ1-2; 9 nucleotides match TRBD1. Germline V CDR1 and CDR2: SQVTM, ANQGSEA. The CDR3 is made up of 14 amino acids. The V segment lost 3 bases and the J segment 4 bases; nucleotides outside the gene matches: 6. DNA of the CDR3: TGCAGCGTTGATGGGGGACAGGGAGGCTATGGCTACACCTTC. It specifies CSVDGGQGGYGYTF. The full variable domain, its missing parts supplied by reference TRBV29-1 and TRBJ1-2, is SAVISQKPSRDICQRGTSLTIQCQVDSQVTMMFWYRQQPGQSLTLIATANQGSEATYESGFVIDKFPISRPNLTFSTLTVSNMSPEDSSIYLCSVDGGQGGYGYTFGSGTRLTVV.

For the CDR3, the DNA is TGTGCCAGCACGGGTCGGGATGAGCAGTTCTTC. This translates into CASTGRDEQFF. The genes are TRBV6-6 and TRBJ2-1, with D hard to call. The germline CDR1 and CDR2 sequences are MNHNY and SVGAGI (reference sequence). This CDR3 region has 11 residues. Trimming took 7 bases from V and 8 from J, leaving 9 bases between them.

This clonotype was observed a single time. The chain employs TRBV12-3 or TRBV12-4 and TRBJ2-2; D unresolved. The CDR3 length is 15 residues. Trimming stripped 5 bases from V and 0 bases from J, with 10 bases between. In DNA form, the CDR3 reads TGTGCCAGCAGTCCACACACTTCGAACACCGGGGAGCTGTTTTTT. It translates to CASSPHTSNTGELFF.

This clonotype was seen a few times. The V and J genes are TRBV7-8 and TRBJ2-1; D might be TRBD1 (5 bases). Trimming removed 5 bases from V and 8 bases from J, with 16 bases in between. The CDR3 covers 14 residues. Germline CDR1 SGHVS, CDR2 FQNEAQ. DNA of the CDR3: TGTGCCAGCAGCGACAGACCGGATTTATATGAGCAGTTCTTC. It encodes CASSDRPDLYEQFF.

The CDR3 sequence: CASSYSTGDTEAFF. The CDR3 coding sequence is TGTGCCAGCAGTTACTCGACCGGGGACACTGAAGCTTTCTTT. The V and J genes are TRBV6-8 and TRBJ1-1; no clear D. This CDR3 region has 14 residues. The V gene lost 0 bases and the J gene lost 3 bases, with 8 bases spanning the gap. Germline assignment: CDR1 MNHGY and CDR2 SAAAGT.

The rearrangement links TRBV29-1 to TRBJ1-4; 9 bases agree with TRBD1. V lost 6 bases, J lost 6 bases, and 2 bases stayed unmatched. The germline V gene has CDR1 SQVTM and CDR2 ANQGSEA. The CDR3 loop spans 12 amino acids. CDR3 protein: CSVGTGYEKLFF. The CDR3 nucleotides are TGCAGCGTCGGGACAGGGTATGAAAAACTGTTTTTT.

As to this clonotype: The junction and the germline gene differ at one end; a read error may be behind it. In DNA, the CDR3 is TGTGCCAGCAGTTTTGGGGACTTAACTAATGAAGAACTGTTTTTT. Residues: CASSFGDLTNEELFF. This chain connects TRBV12-3 or TRBV12-4 to TRBJ1-4; tentatively, D is TRBD1 (5 bases). CDR3 length equals 15 residues.

V and J are TRBV7-9 and TRBJ2-1; 10 bases agree with TRBD2. CDR3 size: 18 residues. V was clipped by 4 bases and J by 4 bases; unmatched bases: 13. The V gene's germline CDR1 is SEHNR and CDR2 FQNEAQ (reference sequence). The CDR3 reads CASSWALAGDLTYNEQFF. Written as DNA, the CDR3 is TGTGCCAGCAGCTGGGCCCTAGCGGGGGACCTTACATACAATGAGCAGTTCTTC.

This chain joins TRBV19 and TRBJ1-5, with 7 nucleotides matching TRBD1. The CDR3 spans 14 residues. Losses at the gene ends were 4 bases for V and 5 bases for J; bases not matched to a gene: 5. Germline values: CDR1 LNHDA, CDR2 SQIVND (reference sequence). The DNA of the CDR3 is TGTGCCAGTAGTAACTGGGACAGCTATCAGCCCCAGCATTTT. Translated, it gives CASSNWDSYQPQHF.

The chain uses TRBV6-8 and TRBJ1-2; the match to TRBD1 covers 7 bases. V trimming: 5 bases; J trimming: 7 bases; junction bases outside the gene matches: 10. Germline V gene lookup returns CDR1 MNHGY and CDR2 SAAAGT. This CDR3 has 14 amino acids. The CDR3 nucleotides are TGTGCCAGCAGTGAAAACAGGGGAGCGATTGGCTACACCTTC. Residues: CASSENRGAIGYTF.

Only a few counts were recorded for this clonotype. V is TRBV18 and J is TRBJ2-1; no clear D gene. The germline gives CDR1 KGHSH, CDR2 LQKENI. Between the trimmed V and J ends, which lost 1 base and 9 bases, there was a span of 4 bases. The CDR3 extends over 11 amino acids. The CDR3 loop reads CASSPQAEQFF. The CDR3 nucleotides are TGTGCCAGCTCACCACAGGCTGAGCAGTTCTTC.